A selection of T cell receptor beta chains follows, all from one sample in a study of T cells after yellow fever vaccination. TCRdb analysed the 5' RACE reads with MiXCR anew, one entry per CDR3 protein. Among just under 600,000 distinct CDR3 sequences listed, approximately 13% were seen once. The material sequenced was PBMCs, taken on the day of the yellow fever booster vaccination. All receptors derive from a man in his thirties or forties who received the YFV17D yellow fever vaccine. Both conserved end residues are part of each CDR3. D genes are given only for firm matches. The size of a clone is reported for some rows only, either as once, few or many, or as a class for expanded clones.

d_gene: .
v_gene: TRBV5-1
abundance: few
j_gene: TRBJ1-4
CDR3nt: TGCGCCAGCAGCCCACTGGACAGTCGGGAAAAACTGTTTTTT
CDR3aa: CASSPLDSREKLFF

d_gene: .
v_gene: TRBV29-1
abundance: few
j_gene: TRBJ2-1
CDR3nt: TGCAGCGTTGAGCGGGTGACGGGGAATGAGCAGTTCTTC
CDR3aa: CSVERVTGNEQFF

d_gene: TRBD2
v_gene: TRBV7-2
abundance: .
j_gene: TRBJ2-4
CDR3nt: TGTGCCAGCAGCTCTAGCGGAGGGAACATTCAGTACTTC
CDR3aa: CASSSSGGNIQYF

d_gene: TRBD2
v_gene: TRBV6-1
abundance: .
j_gene: TRBJ2-2
CDR3nt: TGTGCCAGCAGCCTTTCCTTGACTAGCGTAAACGGGGAGCTGTTTTTT
CDR3aa: CASSLSLTSVNGELFF

d_gene: .
v_gene: TRBV7-9
abundance: .
j_gene: TRBJ1-1
CDR3nt: TGTGCCAGCAGTACATCCCAAATGAACACTGAAGCTTTCTTT
CDR3aa: CASSTSQMNTEAFF

d_gene: .
v_gene: TRBV6-2/TRBV6-3
abundance: few
j_gene: TRBJ2-2
CDR3nt: TGTGCCAGCAGCCGCATGGAGGCCGGGGAGCTGTTTTTT
CDR3aa: CASSRMEAGELFF

d_gene: .
v_gene: TRBV6-2/TRBV6-3
abundance: many
j_gene: TRBJ1-5
CDR3nt: TGTGCCAGCAGTTACACCGAAGGGACGGCCGATCAGCCCCAGCATTTT
CDR3aa: CASSYTEGTADQPQHF

d_gene: TRBD1
v_gene: TRBV3-1
abundance: many
j_gene: TRBJ2-6
CDR3nt: TGTGCCAGCAGCCAAGGATACAGGGGCTCTGGGGCCAACGTCCTGACTTTC
CDR3aa: CASSQGYRGSGANVLTF

d_gene: .
v_gene: TRBV7-6
abundance: once
j_gene: TRBJ2-5
CDR3nt: TGTGCCAGCAGCTTAGCGATGAGCAACCAAGAGACCCAGAACTTC
CDR3aa: CASSLAMSNQETQNF

d_gene: TRBD1
v_gene: TRBV12-3/TRBV12-4
abundance: .
j_gene: TRBJ1-2
CDR3nt: TGTGCCAGCAGATTGGGACAGATTAACTATGGCTACACCTTC
CDR3aa: CASRLGQINYGYTF

d_gene: .
v_gene: TRBV7-9
abundance: .
j_gene: TRBJ1-6
CDR3nt: TGTGCCACCTCCGCCGTGGATTCACCCCTCCACTTT
CDR3aa: CATSAVDSPLHF

d_gene: .
v_gene: TRBV6-2/TRBV6-3
abundance: few
j_gene: TRBJ2-3
CDR3nt: TGTGCCAGCAGGACTCTTAGTAGGACGCAGTATTTT
CDR3aa: CASRTLSRTQYF

d_gene: TRBD1
v_gene: TRBV7-8
abundance: few
j_gene: TRBJ1-1
CDR3nt: TGTGCCAGCAGCCTAGGACAGGGCTGGGCTTTCTTT
CDR3aa: CASSLGQGWAFF

d_gene: .
v_gene: TRBV29-1
abundance: many
j_gene: TRBJ2-3
CDR3nt: TGCAGCGTTGCTCGGGATACGCAGTATTTT
CDR3aa: CSVARDTQYF

d_gene: .
v_gene: TRBV5-1
abundance: .
j_gene: TRBJ2-7
CDR3nt: TGCGCCAGCAGCCTGATCGACTACGAGCAGTACTTC
CDR3aa: CASSLIDYEQYF

d_gene: TRBD1
v_gene: TRBV6-4
abundance: .
j_gene: TRBJ2-7
CDR3nt: TGTGCCAGCAGCCCCTCGGGACAGGGGATCTACGAGCAGTACTTC
CDR3aa: CASSPSGQGIYEQYF

d_gene: TRBD2
v_gene: TRBV11-2
abundance: few
j_gene: TRBJ2-1
CDR3nt: TGTGCCAGCAGCTTATCTGGGACTACCACCGCCTACAATGAGCAGTTCTTC
CDR3aa: CASSLSGTTTAYNEQFF

d_gene: TRBD1
v_gene: TRBV6-5
abundance: many
j_gene: TRBJ2-3
CDR3nt: TGTGCCAGCAGTTTGGGACAGGGGGTCACAGATACGCAGTATTTT
CDR3aa: CASSLGQGVTDTQYF

d_gene: TRBD2
v_gene: TRBV5-1
abundance: few
j_gene: TRBJ2-2
CDR3nt: TGCGCCAGCAGCTTGTTGGGACTAGGGAACACCGGGGAGCTGTTTTTT
CDR3aa: CASSLLGLGNTGELFF

d_gene: TRBD2
v_gene: TRBV5-1
abundance: .
j_gene: TRBJ2-7
CDR3nt: TGCGCCAGCAGCTTGGCCGGGGGACTACCGTCCAAGGTGTCCTACGAGCAGTACTTC
CDR3aa: CASSLAGGLPSKVSYEQYF

d_gene: .
v_gene: TRBV14
abundance: .
j_gene: TRBJ2-5
CDR3nt: TGTGCCAGCAGCCAAGGAAGAATTATTGAGACCCAGTACTTC
CDR3aa: CASSQGRIIETQYF

d_gene: TRBD1
v_gene: TRBV20-1
abundance: .
j_gene: TRBJ2-5
CDR3nt: TGCAGTGCTAGCCTCCCGACAGGGCCTCTACCAGAGACCCAGTACTTC
CDR3aa: CSASLPTGPLPETQYF

d_gene: .
v_gene: TRBV7-3
abundance: .
j_gene: TRBJ2-1
CDR3nt: TGTGCCAGCAGCTTAATGCGGGAGAGGGGGAATGAGCAGTTCTTC
CDR3aa: CASSLMRERGNEQFF

d_gene: .
v_gene: TRBV18
abundance: few
j_gene: TRBJ2-6
CDR3nt: TGTGCCAGCTCACCACTATCCCTTAGCCAGTCTGGGGCCAACGTCCTGACTTTC
CDR3aa: CASSPLSLSQSGANVLTF

d_gene: .
v_gene: TRBV7-2
abundance: few
j_gene: TRBJ2-2
CDR3nt: TGTGCCAGCAGCCTACTACCCACCGGGGAGCTGTTTTTT
CDR3aa: CASSLLPTGELFF

d_gene: .
v_gene: TRBV10-3
abundance: few
j_gene: TRBJ2-1
CDR3nt: TGTGCCATCAGTGATGCCAGAAATGAGCAGTTCTTC
CDR3aa: CAISDARNEQFF

d_gene: TRBD1
v_gene: TRBV30
abundance: few
j_gene: TRBJ2-3
CDR3nt: TGTGCCTGGAGTATGGACAGGGTCCCGTATTTT
CDR3aa: CAWSMDRVPYF

d_gene: TRBD1
v_gene: TRBV9
abundance: .
j_gene: TRBJ2-7
CDR3nt: TGTGCCAGCAGCCCGGGACAGGGGGCGCGGGAGCAGTACTTC
CDR3aa: CASSPGQGAREQYF

d_gene: TRBD2
v_gene: TRBV6-1
abundance: .
j_gene: TRBJ2-7
CDR3nt: TGTGCCAGCAGTGAACCCCCCGGGCGAGCGGGATCCTACGAGCAGTACTTC
CDR3aa: CASSEPPGRAGSYEQYF

d_gene: .
v_gene: TRBV6-5
abundance: .
j_gene: TRBJ1-3
CDR3nt: TGTGCCAGCAGTTATAGCAGAGTAAATTCTGGAAACACCATATATTTT
CDR3aa: CASSYSRVNSGNTIYF

d_gene: TRBD2
v_gene: TRBV28
abundance: few
j_gene: TRBJ2-7
CDR3nt: TGTGCCAGCAGTTCGCCCGATCAGGGAGGGAGCTACGAGCAGTACTTC
CDR3aa: CASSSPDQGGSYEQYF

d_gene: .
v_gene: TRBV10-3
abundance: few
j_gene: TRBJ1-2
CDR3nt: TGTGCCATCAGTAGGGACAACTATGGCTACACCTTC
CDR3aa: CAISRDNYGYTF

d_gene: .
v_gene: TRBV16
abundance: few
j_gene: TRBJ1-5
CDR3nt: TGTGCCAGCAGCCAATCGCCGCGAAATCAGCCCCAGCATTTT
CDR3aa: CASSQSPRNQPQHF

d_gene: .
v_gene: TRBV5-1
abundance: many
j_gene: TRBJ2-1
CDR3nt: TGCGCCAGCAGCTTGACTTCGGGCCCGTACAATGAGCAGTTCTTC
CDR3aa: CASSLTSGPYNEQFF

d_gene: .
v_gene: TRBV29-1
abundance: few
j_gene: TRBJ1-4
CDR3nt: TGCAGCGTTACAGGGAGTGAGGAAAAACTGTTTTTT
CDR3aa: CSVTGSEEKLFF

d_gene: .
v_gene: TRBV28
abundance: few
j_gene: TRBJ2-7
CDR3nt: TGTGCCAGCAGTTTTAGTCCCTACGAGCAGTACTTC
CDR3aa: CASSFSPYEQYF